The clone carrying this TCR beta chain has only a few counts. No antigen is known for it. The sequenced template was RNA, covering the TCR beta CDR3 region. RT-PCR was first run with HTBI primers, then multiplex PCR in a second round. TCRdb reprocessed the multiplex PCR reads with MiXCR, giving one entry per CDR3 protein. The top ten hold roughly 46% of the sample, which has about 740,000 distinct CDR3 sequences, around 40% seen once. Patients were diagnosed from clinical symptoms, serum thyroxine, TRAb, thyroid ultrasound and orbital computed tomography. Out of about 11 ml of fresh peripheral blood, PBMCs were obtained. The entry originates in a study of Graves' ophthalmopathy and Graves' hyperthyroidism. Broader study findings: Blood samples also showed most expanded thyroid clonotypes exceeding 0.001 frequency.

Trimming at V came to 0 bases and at J to 4 bases, leaving 1 base not matched to a gene. There are 14 residues in the CDR3. Germline values: CDR1 SGHRS, CDR2 YFSETQ. V and J are TRBV5-1 and TRBJ2-5; 9 nucleotides line up with TRBD1. Sequenced input: peripheral blood. This sequence originates from an adult man with Graves' ophthalmopathy. In nucleotides, the CDR3 is TGCGCCAGCAGCTTGGAGACAGGGGGAGAGACCCAGTACTTC. Residues: CASSLETGGETQYF. Drawing the rest from reference TRBV5-1 and TRBJ2-5, the complete variable domain is KAGVTQTPRYLIKTRGQQVTLSCSPISGHRSVSWYQQTPGQGLQFLFEYFSETQRNKGNFPGRFSGRQFSNSRSEMNVSTLELGDSALYLCASSLETGGETQYFGPGTRLLVL.